Listed below are T cell receptor beta chains from one sample, sequenced in a study of monozygotic twins with inflammatory bowel disease. TCRdb re-analyzed the 5' RACE reads; it lists each CDR3 protein once, without DNA. The listing records under 350,000 distinct CDR3 sequences. The sequenced sample was blood. The source of these receptors is a human donor with ulcerative colitis or Crohn's disease, or a healthy co-twin of an affected twin (not recorded which). The CDR3 runs from the conserved cysteine through the conserved F or W.

CDR3 protein | J gene | V gene
CATSRSRQEVNEQYF | TRBJ2-7 | TRBV15
CASSHSYTEAFF | TRBJ1-1 | TRBV3-1
CASSGQGAYEQYF | TRBJ2-7 | TRBV2
CASSLGGTGRYEQYF | TRBJ2-7 | TRBV5-5
CSARARGTAYEQYF | TRBJ2-7 | TRBV20-1
CASNLSGGRVVDTQYF | TRBJ2-3 | TRBV12-3/TRBV12-4
CSVADRVGTTDTQYF | TRBJ2-3 | TRBV29-1
CASSLIMSVAGELFF | TRBJ2-2 | TRBV5-1
CASSQEVGAVGTGELFF | TRBJ2-2 | TRBV4-3
CASSFSQGLYEQYF | TRBJ2-7 | TRBV27
CASSRGGNQPQHF | TRBJ1-5 | TRBV4-3
CSARDPLTGGWTYEQYF | TRBJ2-7 | TRBV20-1
CAISESVETQYF | TRBJ2-5 | TRBV10-3
CATGTPGLGEKLFF | TRBJ1-4 | TRBV28
CASSFWASGSEQFF | TRBJ2-1 | TRBV27
CASRPPMTGVGTQYF | TRBJ2-5 | TRBV28
CASSSTSGRSTQYF | TRBJ2-3 | TRBV6-5
CSAKADEGKLFF | TRBJ1-4 | TRBV20-1
CASSPTPGQGANTGELFF | TRBJ2-2 | TRBV3-1
CASSLDVRIEGYTF | TRBJ1-2 | TRBV12-3/TRBV12-4
CASSFSPPQPQHF | TRBJ1-5 | TRBV12-3/TRBV12-4
CASSLVSLTRTDKNIQYF | TRBJ2-4 | TRBV7-3
CASSLGLAGRDTQYF | TRBJ2-3 | TRBV5-5
CASTPGLASNEQFF | TRBJ2-1 | TRBV2
CASSSDEGRTDTQYF | TRBJ2-3 | TRBV6-5
CATQKLGNQPQHF | TRBJ1-5 | TRBV15
CASSSRTETGTEAFF | TRBJ1-1 | TRBV18
CATSSRTANYGYTF | TRBJ1-2 | TRBV24-1